This TCR beta chain came from a study of blood T cell repertoires in COVID-19. Overall study: Researchers got acute and convalescent COVID-19 samples from the United States, Italy and Spain. T cells, B-cell-depleted T cells, or PBMCs provided the cDNA or gDNA that served as material.

In the study's own analysis: Estimates of nucleated cell counts were drawn from the amplification of reference gene primers. Assay: immunoSEQ multiplex PCR; the TCRdb copy retains only in-frame clones and omits some. Clone size and the V and J calls come from that table; the DNA yielded D and trimming. The data contain roughly 98,000 clones, roughly 80% of them singletons. V gave up 4 bases and J gave up 3 bases, with 14 bases separating them. The germline CDR1 and CDR2 sequences are LNHNV and YYDKDF (reference sequence). This CDR3 contains 15 residues. This TCR derives from a woman aged 65 to 85 with active or convalescent COVID-19. Sequenced: peripheral blood. This sequence joins TRBV15 and TRBJ2-3; TRBD2 might be the D (5 bases). CDR3 sequence: CATSTGIFSTDTQYF. CDR3 nucleotides: TGTGCCACCAGCACGGGGATATTCTCGACAGATACGCAGTATTTT.